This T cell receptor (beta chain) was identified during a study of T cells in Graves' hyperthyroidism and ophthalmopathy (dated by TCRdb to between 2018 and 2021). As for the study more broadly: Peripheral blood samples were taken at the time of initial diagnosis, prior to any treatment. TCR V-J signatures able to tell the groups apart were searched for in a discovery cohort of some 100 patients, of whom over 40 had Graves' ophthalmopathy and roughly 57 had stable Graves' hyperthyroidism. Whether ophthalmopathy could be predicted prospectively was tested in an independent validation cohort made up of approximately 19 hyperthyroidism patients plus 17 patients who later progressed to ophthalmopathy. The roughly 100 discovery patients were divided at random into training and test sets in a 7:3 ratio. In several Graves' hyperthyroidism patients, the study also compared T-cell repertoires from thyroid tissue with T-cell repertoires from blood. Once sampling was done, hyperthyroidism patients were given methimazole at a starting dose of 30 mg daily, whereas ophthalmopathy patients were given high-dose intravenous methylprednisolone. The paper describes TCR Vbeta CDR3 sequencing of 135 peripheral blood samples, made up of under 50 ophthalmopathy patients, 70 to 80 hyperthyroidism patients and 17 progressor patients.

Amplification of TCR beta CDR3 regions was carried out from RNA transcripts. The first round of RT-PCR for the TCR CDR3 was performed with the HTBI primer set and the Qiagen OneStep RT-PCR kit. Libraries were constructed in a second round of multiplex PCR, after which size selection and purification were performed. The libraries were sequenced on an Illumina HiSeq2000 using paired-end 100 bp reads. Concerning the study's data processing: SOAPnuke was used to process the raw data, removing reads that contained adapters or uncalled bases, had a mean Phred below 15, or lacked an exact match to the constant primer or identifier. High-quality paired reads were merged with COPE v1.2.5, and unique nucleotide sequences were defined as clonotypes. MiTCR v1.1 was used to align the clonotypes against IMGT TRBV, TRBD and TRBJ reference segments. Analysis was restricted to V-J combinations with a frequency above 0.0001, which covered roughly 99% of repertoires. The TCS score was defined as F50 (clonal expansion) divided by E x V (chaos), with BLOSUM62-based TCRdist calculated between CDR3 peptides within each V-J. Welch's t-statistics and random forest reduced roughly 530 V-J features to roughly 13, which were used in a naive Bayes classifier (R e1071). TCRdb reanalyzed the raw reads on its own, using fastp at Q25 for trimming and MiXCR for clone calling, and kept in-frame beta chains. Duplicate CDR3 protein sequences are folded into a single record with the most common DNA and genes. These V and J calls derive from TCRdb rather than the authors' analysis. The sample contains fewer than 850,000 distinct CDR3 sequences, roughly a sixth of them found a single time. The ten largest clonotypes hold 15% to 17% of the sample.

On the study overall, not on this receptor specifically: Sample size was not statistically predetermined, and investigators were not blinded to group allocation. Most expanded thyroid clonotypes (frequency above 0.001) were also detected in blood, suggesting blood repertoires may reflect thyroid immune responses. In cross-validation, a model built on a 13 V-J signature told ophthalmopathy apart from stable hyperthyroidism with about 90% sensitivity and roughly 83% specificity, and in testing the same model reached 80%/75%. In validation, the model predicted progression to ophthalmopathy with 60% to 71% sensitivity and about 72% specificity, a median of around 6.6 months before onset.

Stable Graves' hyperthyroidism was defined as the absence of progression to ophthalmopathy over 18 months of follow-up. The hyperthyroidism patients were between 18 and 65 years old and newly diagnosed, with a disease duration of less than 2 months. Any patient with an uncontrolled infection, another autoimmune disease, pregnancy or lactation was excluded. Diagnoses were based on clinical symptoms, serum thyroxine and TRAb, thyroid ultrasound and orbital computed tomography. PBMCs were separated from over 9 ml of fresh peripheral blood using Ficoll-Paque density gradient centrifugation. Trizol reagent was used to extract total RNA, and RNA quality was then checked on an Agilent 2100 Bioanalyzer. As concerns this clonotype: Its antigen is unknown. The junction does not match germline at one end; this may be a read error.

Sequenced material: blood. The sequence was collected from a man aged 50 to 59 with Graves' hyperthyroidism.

The nucleotide sequence is TGCGCCAGCAAGCCGGGACTAGCGGAATACAATGAGCAGCTCTTC. Translated, this gives CASKPGLAEYNEQLF. The rearranged segments are TRBV5-1 and TRBJ2-1, with TRBD2 matching 11 junction bases. CDR3 length: 15 amino acids, cysteine to phenylalanine. Of all the DNA, just the CDR3 is kept, 45 bases in frame from base 1. In the germline V gene, CDR1 corresponds to SGHRS and CDR2 to YFSETQ. Where the CDR3 stops, the reference TRBV5-1 and TRBJ2-1 genes take over; the full variable domain is KAGVTQTPRYLIKTRGQQVTLSCSPISGHRSVSWYQQTPGQGLQFLFEYFSETQRNKGNFPGRFSGRQFSNSRSEMNVSTLELGDSALYLCASKPGLAEYNEQLFGPGTRLTVL.